Listed below are T cell receptor beta chains from one sample, sequenced in a study of blood T cell repertoires in COVID-19. The table came from immunoSEQ multiplex PCR; TCRdb's copy has only in-frame clones and leaves some out. The data hold about 40,000 clones, with 70% to 90% observed a single time. Sequencing used peripheral blood. These receptors all stem from a human donor in a cohort sampled during active COVID-19. Both conserved end residues are part of each CDR3.

>TRBJ2-2|TRBV3-1/TRBV3-2
CASSLRSTGELFF
>TRBJ2-5|TRBV24-1
CATSPGGPQETQYF
>TRBJ2-1|TRBV5-1
CASSPVLAGGREQFF
>TRBJ2-7|TRBV12-5
CASGLGRETYEQYF
>TRBJ1-6|TRBV3-1/TRBV3-2
CASSQDQVHNSPLHF
>TRBJ2-1|TRBV21-1
CASSKRMAGRYNEQFF
>TRBJ1-2|TRBV7-9
CASSLGQGVRGYTF
>TRBJ2-3|TRBV2
CASLRGLSTDTQYF
>TRBJ2-1|TRBV11-2
CASSQRAGASSYNEQFF
>TRBJ1-4|TRBV5-1
CASSLGGQVNEKLFF
>TRBJ1-2|TRBV3-1/TRBV3-2
CASTKQGNGYTF
>TRBJ1-5|TRBV15
CATVEQPQHF
>TRBJ2-3|TRBV13
CASSLAGLAGVDTQYF
>TRBJ2-1|TRBV6-1
CASSGTGTGRSNEQFF
>TRBJ1-5|TRBV12-3/TRBV12-4
CASSDLPRPQHF
>TRBJ1-1|TRBV10-1
CASSGTGGGEAFF
>TRBJ2-5|TRBV5-1
CASRSPGDSETGTQYF
>TRBJ2-1|TRBV29-1
CSVEGLLAGAGQFF